This T cell receptor beta chain was obtained from a study of blood T cell repertoires in COVID-19. Generated by immunoSEQ multiplex PCR, the TCRdb table keeps only in-frame clones and is missing some. Of over 250,000 clones in the sample, about 91% were seen once. The CDR3 is 14 residues long. Germline values: CDR1 SQVTM, CDR2 ANQGSEA. V was pared by 6 bases and J by 2 bases, with 15 bases between. This receptor was obtained from a woman under 30 who had recovered from COVID-19. Sequenced input: PBMCs or T cells enriched from blood (not recorded which). The V and J genes are TRBV29-1 and TRBJ2-3; TRBD2 might be the D (7 bases). Here the CDR3 DNA reads TGCAGCGTGGGGGACGGGGGGCTCACAGATACGCAGTATTTT. Its protein is CSVGDGGLTDTQYF.